These 29 T cell receptor beta chains originate from one sample sequenced in a study of blood T cell repertoires in COVID-19. Using immunoSEQ multiplex PCR, the repertoire was profiled, and TCRdb retains in-frame clones only, with some absent. The sample lists roughly 230,000 clones; roughly four fifths were seen once. Sequencing was done on a sample of peripheral blood. The receptor set was obtained from a man aged 50 to 60 with active or convalescent COVID-19.

V gene TRBV7-2 combines with J gene TRBJ1-2, with TRBD1 as a possible D gene (6 bases). Germline lookup yields CDR1 SGHTA and CDR2 FQGNSA. Trimming took off 0 bases at V and 8 bases at J, with 22 bases between the two ends. This CDR3 has 17 residues. The CDR3, as DNA: TGTGCCAGCAGCTTAGCTATACCGACAGACGACAGGTACGGCTACACCTTC. This encodes CASSLAIPTDDRYGYTF.

V and J are TRBV4-3 and TRBJ2-1, with D possibly TRBD1 on 5 matching bases. This CDR3 is 13 amino acids long. Germline V gene sequence: CDR1 LGHNA, CDR2 YSLEER. V lost 5 bases to trimming and J lost 6 bases, with 11 bases between them. The CDR3: CASSGRARNEQFF. In DNA, the CDR3 is TGCGCCAGCAGCGGCAGGGCGCGCAATGAGCAGTTCTTC.

V usage is TRBV7-2 and J usage is TRBJ1-3, with unresolved D. Germline lookup yields CDR1 SGHTA and CDR2 FQGNSA. The CDR3 covers 15 residues. Trimming removed 1 base from V and 0 bases from J, with 7 bases in between. DNA of the CDR3: TGTGCCAGCAGCTTAGTGGTTAGCTCTGGAAACACCATATATTTT. Its translation is CASSLVVSSGNTIYF.

The chain uses TRBV5-1 and TRBJ2-2, with a weak D call TRBD2 (6 bases). The CDR3 runs to 16 residues. Per germline, CDR1 SGHRS and CDR2 YFSETQ. Trimming stripped 4 bases from V and 5 bases from J, with 18 bases between. CDR3 in amino acids: CASSIRRGAGTGELFF. CDR3 nucleotide sequence: TGCGCCAGCAGCATTCGTAGAGGGGCGGGGACCGGGGAGCTGTTTTTT.

J is TRBJ1-5 and V is TRBV18, with D unclear. Trimming shortened V by 6 bases and J by 2 bases, and 11 bases separated the two germline ends. The CDR3 extends over 14 amino acids. Germline V CDR1 and CDR2: KGHSH, LQKENI. CDR3 in amino acids: CASSITAGNQPQHF. The DNA of the CDR3 is TGTGCCAGCTCCATAACCGCGGGCAATCAGCCCCAGCATTTT.

V usage is TRBV5-6 and J usage is TRBJ1-4; 8 bases agree with TRBD1. CDR1 is SGHDT and CDR2 is YYEEEE in the germline V gene. Losses at the gene ends were 3 bases for V and 4 bases for J; bases not matched to a gene: 5. The CDR3 is 15 amino acids. The CDR3 DNA is TGTGCCAGCAGCTCTGGGACAGGTATTAATGAAAAACTGTTTTTT. Translation gives CASSSGTGINEKLFF.

The V gene is TRBV15, the J gene TRBJ1-5; D is perhaps TRBD1 (5 bases). Trimming stripped 0 bases from V and 9 bases from J, with 12 bases between. The CDR3 length is 14 residues. Germline loops: CDR1 LNHNV, CDR2 YYDKDF (reference sequence). The CDR3 here is CATSREVQGGPQHF. The CDR3 DNA follows: TGTGCCACCAGCAGAGAGGTCCAGGGTGGGCCCCAGCATTTT.

The chain is built from TRBV3-1 (or the pseudogene TRBV3-2) and TRBJ2-2, with D possibly TRBD1 on 5 matching bases. Germline assignment: CDR1 LGHDT and CDR2 YNNKEL (reference sequence). The CDR3 totals 15 residues. Trimming took 5 bases from V and 6 from J, leaving 16 bases between them. CDR3 residues: CASSSAGIRAGELFF. The CDR3 bases are TGTGCCAGCAGCTCGGCAGGGATTCGGGCCGGGGAGCTGTTTTTT.

V gene TRBV9 combines with J gene TRBJ2-2, with a tentative D call TRBD2 (5 bases). This CDR3 comprises 14 residues. The V gene's germline CDR1 is SGDLS and CDR2 YYNGEE. V lost 5 bases and J 3 bases, leaving 11 bases between the germline ends. Here the CDR3 reads CASRVTSDTGELFF. CDR3 bases: TGTGCCAGCAGGGTAACTAGTGACACCGGGGAGCTGTTTTTT.

The chain links TRBV5-1 to TRBJ2-7; TRBD2 is a possible D gene (5 bases). CDR1 and CDR2 (germline): SGHRS, YFSETQ. Between the trimmed V and J ends, which lost 3 bases and 4 bases, there was a span of 11 bases. The CDR3 runs to 13 residues. In DNA form, the CDR3 reads TGCGCCAGCAGCTACCGTCGAGGGTACGAGCAGTACTTC. Protein product: CASSYRRGYEQYF.

The V and J genes are TRBV21-1 and TRBJ2-1; the table's D call TRBD1 went unverified against the DNA. TRBV21-1 is annotated as a pseudogene. This CDR3 spans 17 amino acids. The CDR3 DNA follows: TGTGCCAGCAGCAAAGGGGAAGGGACAGGGAGCTACAATGAGCAGTTCTTC. Protein sequence: CASSKGEGTGSYNEQFF.

V gene TRBV6-6 combines with J gene TRBJ2-7; D ambiguous. This CDR3 spans 15 amino acids. Germline lookup yields CDR1 MNHNY and CDR2 SVGAGI (reference sequence). V was shortened by 0 bases and J by 3 bases, with 12 bases between the two germline ends. The DNA for the CDR3 is TGTGCCAGCAGTTACTCGAAAGGCGGATTCTACGAGCAGTACTTC. Translation: CASSYSKGGFYEQYF.

The chain links TRBV10-3 to TRBJ1-5; D unresolved. CDR1 and CDR2 from the germline V gene are ENHRY and SYGVKD. Trimming pared 0 bases from V and 9 bases from J, leaving 9 bases between. This CDR3 region has 13 residues. This CDR3 is CAISESNGGPQHF. CDR3 nucleotides: TGTGCCATCAGTGAGTCTAACGGCGGGCCCCAGCATTTT.

This rearrangement joins TRBV9 to TRBJ2-7; tentatively, D is TRBD2 (6 bases). Per germline, CDR1 SGDLS and CDR2 YYNGEE. V lost 4 bases, J lost 1 base, and 9 bases lay in between. CDR3 length: 13 amino acids. CDR3 nucleotide sequence: TGTGCCAGCAGCCCCGGGGGATCCTACGAGCAGTACTTC. Residues: CASSPGGSYEQYF. Full variable domain (rest looked up from reference TRBV9 and TRBJ2-7): DSGVTQTPKHLITATGQRVTLRCSPRSGDLSVYWYQQSLDQGLQFLIQYYNGEERAKGNILERFSAQQFPDLHSELNLSSLELGDSALYFCASSPGGSYEQYFGPGTRLTVT.

This clone was detected only once. In nucleotides, the CDR3 is TGTGCCTGGAGTGTGCTCCGGGGCGGGGAGACCTATAATTCACCCCTCCACTTT. This codes for CAWSVLRGGETYNSPLHF. The chain employs TRBV30 and TRBJ1-6, with a weak D call TRBD1 (5 bases). This CDR3 is built from 18 residues. Germline CDR1 and CDR2: GTSNPN and SVGIG (reference sequence). V was pared by 0 bases and J by 2 bases, with 17 bases between.

V is TRBV2 and J is TRBJ1-6, with 8 bases lining up with TRBD1. This CDR3 region has 13 residues. Germline trimming cut 6 bases from V and 14 bases from J; bases unmatched to any gene: 9. CDR1 is SNHLY, CDR2 FYNNEI, per germline. CDR3 coding DNA: TGTGCCAGCAGGCGGGGACAGGCCGCAGCCCTCCACTTT. It encodes CASRRGQAAALHF.

The chain combines TRBV7-2 with TRBJ1-3, with D perhaps matching TRBD1 (6 bases). The V gene lost 5 bases and the J gene lost 0 bases, with 14 bases spanning the gap. Germline V gives CDR1 SGHTA, CDR2 FQGNSA. The CDR3 contains 16 residues. The CDR3 DNA follows: TGTGCCAGCAGCCTTTCGGGACACCGCTCTGGAAACACCATATATTTT. It specifies CASSLSGHRSGNTIYF.

CDR3 in DNA: TGCAGTGCTAGAGAGGGCCCCACCCAGTACTTC. This encodes CSAREGPTQYF. The V and J genes are TRBV20-1 and TRBJ2-5; D is unclear. The V gene lost 0 bases and the J gene lost 8 bases, with 7 bases spanning the gap. The V gene's germline CDR1 is DFQATT and CDR2 SNEGSKA (reference sequence). CDR3 size: 11 residues.

This sequence joins TRBV21-1 and TRBJ2-6; TRBD2, the D gene given by the table, was not confirmed from the DNA. TRBV21-1 constitutes a pseudogene. The CDR3 is made up of 15 amino acids. CDR3 nucleotides: TGTGCCAGCAGCAAAATGAGATCAGGGGCCAACGTCCTGACTTTC. Translated: CASSKMRSGANVLTF.

The chain links TRBV30 to TRBJ2-2; 11 bases line up with TRBD2. J gave up 1 base and V 7 bases, and 5 bases lay outside the gene matches. Germline loops: CDR1 GTSNPN, CDR2 SVGIG (reference sequence). CDR3 size: 15 residues. The CDR3: CAFSSGGLNTGELFF. The CDR3 nucleotides are TGTGCCTTTTCTAGCGGGGGGCTGAACACCGGGGAGCTGTTTTTT.

The gene calls are TRBV6-2 or TRBV6-3 and TRBJ1-2; TRBD1 matches 8 bases. V was clipped by 2 bases and J by 2 bases; unmatched bases: 4. The CDR3 covers 15 residues. Germline-derived CDR1 and CDR2 are MNHEY and SVGEGT. As DNA, the CDR3 is TGTGCCAGCAGTTACCCTCAGGGGGCCAACTATGGCTACACCTTC. Translating it yields CASSYPQGANYGYTF.

The V gene is TRBV25-1, the J gene TRBJ2-3; 7 bases line up with TRBD1. The V and J ends lost 2 bases and 0 bases, in that order; junction bases with no gene match: 5. The CDR3 is 16 residues long. Germline assignment: CDR1 MGHDK and CDR2 SYGVNS. DNA of the CDR3: TGTGCCAGCAGTGAACGACAGGGTCGTAGCACAGATACGCAGTATTTT. This codes for CASSERQGRSTDTQYF.

The chain has TRBV7-2 and TRBJ2-2, with D perhaps TRBD2 (5 bases). Germline CDR1 is SGHTA and CDR2 is FQGNSA. The CDR3 is made up of 15 amino acids. The germline V and J ends were trimmed by 4 bases and 0 bases, with 9 bases remaining between them. CDR3 in amino acids: CASSSRLSNTGELFF. In DNA, the CDR3 is TGTGCCAGCAGCTCTAGACTATCGAACACCGGGGAGCTGTTTTTT.

V is TRBV19 and J is TRBJ2-2; 7 nucleotides match TRBD1. This CDR3 has 16 residues. CDR1 LNHDA and CDR2 SQIVND come from the germline V gene (reference sequence). V shed 5 bases and J 0 bases; nucleotides not matched to a gene: 6. CDR3 nucleotide sequence: TGTGCCAGTAGTTCACTCCAGGGGGCGAACACCGGGGAGCTGTTTTTT. Protein: CASSSLQGANTGELFF.

The chain combines TRBV7-2 with TRBJ2-7, with TRBD1 as a possible D gene (5 bases). Germline-derived CDR1 and CDR2 are SGHTA and FQGNSA. This CDR3 contains 15 residues. V was cut by 2 bases and J by 2 bases, with 13 bases left in between. CDR3 amino acids: CASSLWGRFAYEQYF. In DNA, the CDR3 is TGTGCCAGCAGCTTATGGGGCAGGTTTGCCTACGAGCAGTACTTC.

This chain links TRBV7-9 with TRBJ1-6; tentatively, D is TRBD1 (6 bases). Germline V gene data show CDR1 as SEHNR and CDR2 as FQNEAQ (reference sequence). CDR3 length: 15 amino acids. The V and J ends lost 4 bases and 9 bases respectively, with 16 bases between them. The CDR3 DNA is TGTGCCAGCAGCTGGACAGTCGATTTATCTTCACCCCTCCACTTT. As protein: CASSWTVDLSSPLHF.

This clone was seen a single time. The chain uses TRBV30 and TRBJ2-7; 7 bases agree with TRBD1. This CDR3 has 15 amino acids. V lost 2 bases to trimming and J lost 4 bases; unmatched junction nucleotides: 11. Germline-derived CDR1 and CDR2 are GTSNPN and SVGIG (reference sequence). The CDR3 loop reads CAWSTSAGTVYEQYF. The CDR3 DNA sequence: TGTGCCTGGAGTACTTCCGCCGGGACAGTTTACGAGCAGTACTTC.

The rearrangement joins TRBV28 to TRBJ1-2; D is ambiguous. V was clipped by 4 bases and J by 2 bases, with 8 bases between them. Germline V gene sequence: CDR1 MDHEN, CDR2 SYDVKM. The CDR3 sequence is 13 residues long. In DNA, the CDR3 is TGTGCCAGCAGTTCGACTGAGAACTATGGCTACACCTTC. Translation gives CASSSTENYGYTF.

The chain recombines TRBV12-3 or TRBV12-4 with TRBJ1-1; TRBD1 matches 9 bases. The CDR3 loop spans 12 amino acids. V lost 5 bases and J lost 6; bases outside the gene matches: 1. Written as DNA, the CDR3 is TGTGCCAGCAGTCGGACAGGGGCTGAAGCTTTCTTT. This translates into CASSRTGAEAFF.